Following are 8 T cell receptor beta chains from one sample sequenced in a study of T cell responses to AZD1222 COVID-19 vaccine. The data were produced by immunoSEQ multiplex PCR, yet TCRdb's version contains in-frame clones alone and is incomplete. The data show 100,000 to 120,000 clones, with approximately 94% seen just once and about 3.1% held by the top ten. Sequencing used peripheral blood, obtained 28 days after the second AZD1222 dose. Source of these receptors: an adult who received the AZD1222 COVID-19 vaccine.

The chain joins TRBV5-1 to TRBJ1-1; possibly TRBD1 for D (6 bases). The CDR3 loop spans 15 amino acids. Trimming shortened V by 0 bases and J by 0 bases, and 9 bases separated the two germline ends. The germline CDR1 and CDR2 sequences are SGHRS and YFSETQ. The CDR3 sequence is CASSLGNRVNTEAFF. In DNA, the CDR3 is TGCGCCAGCAGCTTGGGAAACAGGGTGAACACTGAAGCTTTCTTT.

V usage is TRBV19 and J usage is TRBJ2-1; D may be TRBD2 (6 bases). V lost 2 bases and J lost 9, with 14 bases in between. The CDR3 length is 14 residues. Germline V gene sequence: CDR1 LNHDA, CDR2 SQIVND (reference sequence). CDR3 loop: CASSIIPSVSEQFF. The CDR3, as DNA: TGTGCCAGTAGTATAATTCCTAGCGTCAGTGAGCAGTTCTTC. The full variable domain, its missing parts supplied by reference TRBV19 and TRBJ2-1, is DGGITQSPKYLFRKEGQNVTLSCEQNLNHDAMYWYRQDPGQGLRLIYYSQIVNDFQKGDIAEGYSVSREKKESFPLTVTSAQKNPTAFYLCASSIIPSVSEQFFGPGTRLTVL.

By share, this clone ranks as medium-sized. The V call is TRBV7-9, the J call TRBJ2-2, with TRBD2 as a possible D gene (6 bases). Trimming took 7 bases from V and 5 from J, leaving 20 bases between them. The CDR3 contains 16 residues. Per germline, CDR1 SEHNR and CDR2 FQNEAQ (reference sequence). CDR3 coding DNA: TGTGCCAGCACCTATCGGGGGTTAGTTCGTACCGGGGAGCTGTTTTTT. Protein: CASTYRGLVRTGELFF.

In DNA, the CDR3 is TGTGCCAGCAGCTTAGGACAGGGCTATTACGAGCAGTACTTC. As protein: CASSLGQGYYEQYF. The gene calls are TRBV11-2 and TRBJ2-7, with TRBD1 identical over 7 bases. J lost 4 bases, V lost 1 base, and 4 bases had no gene match. The germline V gene has CDR1 SGHAT and CDR2 FQNNGV. CDR3 size: 14 residues. The whole variable domain, remainder taken from reference TRBV11-2 and TRBJ2-7, is EAGVAQSPRYKIIEKRQSVAFWCNPISGHATLYWYQQILGQGPKLLIQFQNNGVVDDSQLPKDRFSAERLKGVDSTLKIQPAKLEDSAVYLCASSLGQGYYEQYFGPGTRLTVT.

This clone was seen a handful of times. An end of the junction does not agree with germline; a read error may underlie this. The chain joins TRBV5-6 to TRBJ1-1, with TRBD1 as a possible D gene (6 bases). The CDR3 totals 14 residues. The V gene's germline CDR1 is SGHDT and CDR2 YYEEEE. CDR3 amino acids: CASRLEGGNTEAFF. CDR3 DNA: TGTGCCAGCAGATTGGAGGGGGGAAACACTGAAGCTTTCTTT.

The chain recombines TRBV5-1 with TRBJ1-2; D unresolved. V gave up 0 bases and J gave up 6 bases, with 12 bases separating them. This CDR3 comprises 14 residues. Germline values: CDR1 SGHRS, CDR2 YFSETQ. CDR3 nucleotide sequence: TGCGCCAGCAGCTTGGTAGAGATCTCAAATGGCTACACCTTC. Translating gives CASSLVEISNGYTF.

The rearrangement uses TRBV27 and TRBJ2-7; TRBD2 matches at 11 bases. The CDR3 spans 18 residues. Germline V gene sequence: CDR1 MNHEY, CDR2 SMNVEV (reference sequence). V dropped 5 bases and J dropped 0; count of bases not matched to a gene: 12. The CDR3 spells CASSKYRLAGPFSYEQYF. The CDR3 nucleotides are TGTGCCAGCAGTAAATACCGACTAGCGGGACCTTTCTCCTACGAGCAGTACTTC.

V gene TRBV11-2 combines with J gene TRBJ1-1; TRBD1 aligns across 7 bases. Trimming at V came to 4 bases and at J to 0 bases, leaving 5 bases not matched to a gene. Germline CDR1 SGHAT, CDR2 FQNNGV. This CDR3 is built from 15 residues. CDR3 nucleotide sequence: TGTGCCAGCAGCTCAGGACAGGCGATGAACACTGAAGCTTTCTTT. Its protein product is CASSSGQAMNTEAFF.